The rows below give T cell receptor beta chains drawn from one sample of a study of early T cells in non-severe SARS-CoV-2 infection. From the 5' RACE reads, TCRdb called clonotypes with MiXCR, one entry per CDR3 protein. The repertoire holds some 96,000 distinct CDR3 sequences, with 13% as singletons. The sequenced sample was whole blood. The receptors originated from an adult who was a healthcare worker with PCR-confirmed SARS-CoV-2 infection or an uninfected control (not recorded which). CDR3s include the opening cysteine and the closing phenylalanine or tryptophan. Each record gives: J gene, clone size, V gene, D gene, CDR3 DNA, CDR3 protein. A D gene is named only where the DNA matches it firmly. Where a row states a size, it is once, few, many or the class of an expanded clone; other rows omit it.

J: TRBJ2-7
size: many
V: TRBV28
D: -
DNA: TGTGCCAGCAGTTCCCCAGGGGAGCCAACCTCCTACGAGCAGTACTTC
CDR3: CASSSPGEPTSYEQYF

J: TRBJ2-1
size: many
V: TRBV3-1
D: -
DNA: TGTGCCAGCAGCCATCGCGGCGGGGCAGGGTCATATTGGGGCTCCTACAATGAGCAGTTCTTC
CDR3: CASSHRGGAGSYWGSYNEQFF

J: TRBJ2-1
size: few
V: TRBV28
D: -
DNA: TGTGCCAGCCTCACCACCCGGGGACGGTTCAATGAGCAGTTCTTC
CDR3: CASLTTRGRFNEQFF

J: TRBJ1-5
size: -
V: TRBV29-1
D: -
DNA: TGCAGCGTTGCGGACACGGATACTAATCAGCCCCAGCATTTT
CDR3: CSVADTDTNQPQHF

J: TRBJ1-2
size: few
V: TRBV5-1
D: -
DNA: TGCGCCAGCACCAGTATTGGCTACACCTTC
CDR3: CASTSIGYTF

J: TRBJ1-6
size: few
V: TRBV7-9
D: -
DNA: TGTGCCAGCAGCTTAATGGTTGCGTCCAATTCACCCCTCCACTTT
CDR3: CASSLMVASNSPLHF

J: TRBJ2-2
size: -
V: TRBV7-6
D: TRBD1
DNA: TGTGCCAGCAGCTTATGGCAGGGGGACACCGGGGAGCTGTTTTTT
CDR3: CASSLWQGDTGELFF

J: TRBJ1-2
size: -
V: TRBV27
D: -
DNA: TGTGCCAGCAGTTTAAAGGGGGTGGACTATGGCTACACCTTC
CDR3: CASSLKGVDYGYTF

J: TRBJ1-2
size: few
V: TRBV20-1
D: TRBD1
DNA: TGCAGTGCTGCTGGGACAGGGTCGGGAGGCTACACCTTC
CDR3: CSAAGTGSGGYTF

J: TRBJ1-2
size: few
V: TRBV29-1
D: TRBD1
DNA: TGCAGCGCCGAGGTAACAGGGGGCTTTGGTGGCTACACCTTC
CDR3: CSAEVTGGFGGYTF

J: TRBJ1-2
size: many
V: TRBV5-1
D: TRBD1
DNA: TGCGCCAGCGGCTCCAGGGGGCCCTCCTATGGCTACACCTTC
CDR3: CASGSRGPSYGYTF

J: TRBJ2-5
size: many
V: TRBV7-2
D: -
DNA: TGTGCCAGCAGCTTAGTCGGGCAGACCCAGTACTTC
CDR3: CASSLVGQTQYF

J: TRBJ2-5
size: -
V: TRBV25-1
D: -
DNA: TGTGCCAGCAGTGAATCCGGGGGCTTTAGAGAGACCCAGTACTTC
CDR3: CASSESGGFRETQYF

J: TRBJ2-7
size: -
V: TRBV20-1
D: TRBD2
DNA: TGCAGTGCTAGAGGCTTCTCCCCTCGAGCGGGGGGGCACGAGCAGTACTTC
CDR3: CSARGFSPRAGGHEQYF

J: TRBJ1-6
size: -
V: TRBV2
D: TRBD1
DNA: TGTGCCAGCAGTGAAGCGGGATTAGGACAGGGATGGCGTTCACCCCTCCACTTT
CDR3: CASSEAGLGQGWRSPLHF

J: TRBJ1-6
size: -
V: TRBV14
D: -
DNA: TGTGCCAGCAGCCAAGCCCGGGGGTCCTATAATTCACCCCTCCACTTT
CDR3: CASSQARGSYNSPLHF

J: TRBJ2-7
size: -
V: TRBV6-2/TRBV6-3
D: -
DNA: TGTGCCAGCAGTTACTCCACCGTCTACGAGCAGTACTTC
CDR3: CASSYSTVYEQYF

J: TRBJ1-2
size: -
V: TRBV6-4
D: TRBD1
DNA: TGTGCCAGCAGTCGGGACAGGGGATATGGCTACACCTTC
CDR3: CASSRDRGYGYTF

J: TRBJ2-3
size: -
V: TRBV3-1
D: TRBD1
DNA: TGTGCCAGCAGCCAACCACAGGGGCACACAGATACGCAGTATTTT
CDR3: CASSQPQGHTDTQYF

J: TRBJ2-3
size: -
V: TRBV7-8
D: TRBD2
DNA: TGTGCCAGCAGCCCGAGACTAGCGGGGGAAATCACAGATACGCAGTATTTT
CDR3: CASSPRLAGEITDTQYF

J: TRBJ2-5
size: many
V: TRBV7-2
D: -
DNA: TGTGCCAGTACCAAACAGGCTCCGCTGCCCCTGCTGGAGACCCAGTACTTC
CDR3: CASTKQAPLPLLETQYF

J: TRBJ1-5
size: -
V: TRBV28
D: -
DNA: TGTGCCAGCAGTTTTCAGCCCCAGCATTTT
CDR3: CASSFQPQHF

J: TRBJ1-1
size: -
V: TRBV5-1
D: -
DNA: TGCGCCAGCAACGACGGGATTGAAGCTTTCTTT
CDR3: CASNDGIEAFF

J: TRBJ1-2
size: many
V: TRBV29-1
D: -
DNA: TGCAGCGCCGGGATAGGTCTGGGCTATGGCTACACCTTC
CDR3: CSAGIGLGYGYTF

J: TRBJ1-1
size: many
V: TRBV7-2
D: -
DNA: TGTGCCAGCAGCTTAGGACAGCCAATGAACACTGAAGCTTTCTTT
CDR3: CASSLGQPMNTEAFF